The 21 T cell receptor beta chains presented below share a single source sample, sequenced in a study of OX40 agonist ivuxolimab in advanced cancers. Profiling relied on immunoSEQ multiplex PCR, and the TCRdb table lists in-frame clones only, not all of them. This sample yields fewer than 85,000 clones, of which about 90% are seen a single time; 9.5% to 12% belongs to the top ten. The sequencing used CD4+ or CD8+ T cells sorted from blood, collected in a trial of the OX40 agonist ivuxolimab. The receptors derive from an adult with an advanced solid tumor such as melanoma, head and neck, liver or kidney cancer.

The chain joins TRBV9 to TRBJ1-2; 8 bases line up with TRBD1. Germline loops: CDR1 SGDLS, CDR2 YYNGEE. The junction had 6 bases not matched to a gene; V was cut back by 4 bases and J by 4 bases. The length of the CDR3 is 14 residues. CDR3 sequence reads: CASSPSGGPYGYTF. In DNA, the CDR3 is TGTGCCAGCAGCCCATCAGGGGGCCCCTATGGCTACACCTTC.

The chain joins TRBV27 to TRBJ2-1; 10 bases map to TRBD1. The V gene's germline CDR1 is MNHEY and CDR2 SMNVEV (reference sequence). CDR3 length equals 16 residues. V gave up 5 bases and J gave up 5 bases; unmatched junction bases: 9. The DNA of the CDR3 is TGTGCCAGCAGTCACCTCGGGACAGGGGCCAACAATGAGCAGTTCTTC. Its translation is CASSHLGTGANNEQFF.

This clone was detected only once. The chain is built from TRBV7-2 and TRBJ2-1; 7 bases fit TRBD2. Germline values: CDR1 SGHTA, CDR2 FQGNSA. This CDR3 has 14 residues. V shed 5 bases and J 12 bases; nucleotides not matched to a gene: 13. In DNA form, the CDR3 reads TGTGCCAGCAGCGCTGAGTGGAGCGGGATTGGGCAGTTCTTC. This encodes CASSAEWSGIGQFF.

The chain uses TRBV6-6 and TRBJ2-2, with 10 bases lining up with TRBD1. Trimming took 7 bases from V and 5 from J; bases not matched to a gene: 1. The CDR3 totals 13 residues. Germline loops: CDR1 MNHNY, CDR2 SVGAGI (reference sequence). This CDR3 is CASKDRGTGELFF. The CDR3, as DNA: TGTGCCAGCAAGGACAGGGGGACCGGGGAGCTGTTTTTT.

The chain is built from TRBV6-1 and TRBJ1-3, with D unresolved. Trimming left V 3 bases short and J 0 bases short, with 12 bases between. CDR3 length: 16 residues. The germline V gene has CDR1 MNHNS and CDR2 SASEGT. CDR3 coding DNA: TGTGCCAGCAGTGAGGACGGTCTGTACTCTGGAAACACCATATATTTT. Translated, it gives CASSEDGLYSGNTIYF.

The chain links TRBV4-2 to TRBJ2-1; weak D call: TRBD2 (6 bases). The length of the CDR3 is 14 residues. Trimming cost V 0 bases and J 6 bases, with 9 bases left between them. Germline values: CDR1 LGHNA, CDR2 YNFKEQ. This CDR3 reads CASSQDQGGNEQFF. DNA for the CDR3: TGTGCCAGCAGCCAAGATCAGGGAGGCAATGAGCAGTTCTTC.

The chain has TRBV6-6 and TRBJ2-2; perhaps TRBD2 as D (8 bases). Germline CDR1 is MNHNY and CDR2 is SVGAGI (reference sequence). The V end lost 11 bases, the J end lost 3 bases, and 16 bases lay between the germline ends. There are 14 residues in the CDR3. CDR3 nucleotides: TGTGCCCACGGGAGGGGGCAGTACACCGGGGAGCTGTTTTTT. Its translation: CAHGRGQYTGELFF.

V and J are TRBV15 and TRBJ1-4; D ambiguous. The ends were cut back, 8 bases at V and 0 bases at J, with 10 bases in the middle. The CDR3 sequence is 14 residues long. Germline values: CDR1 LNHNV, CDR2 YYDKDF (reference sequence). CDR3 region: CATSTLTTNEKLFF. CDR3 DNA: TGTGCCACCTCAACTCTAACAACTAATGAAAAACTGTTTTTT.

The V and J genes are TRBV30 and TRBJ1-5, with D possibly TRBD1 on 5 matching bases. The CDR3 extends over 14 amino acids. V was cut by 0 bases and J by 6 bases, with 12 bases left in between. Germline V gene lookup returns CDR1 GTSNPN and CDR2 SVGIG (reference sequence). The CDR3 bases are TGTGCCTGGAGTGTCGTGGGGGTAGGTCAGCCCCAGCATTTT. Its protein is CAWSVVGVGQPQHF.

The chain carries TRBV27 and TRBJ2-7; the match to TRBD2 covers 7 bases. The CDR3 is 14 amino acids. The junction had 11 bases not matched to a gene; V was cut back by 6 bases and J by 6 bases. The germline V gene has CDR1 MNHEY and CDR2 SMNVEV (reference sequence). The CDR3: CASRDGLVVGEQYF. CDR3 DNA: TGTGCCAGCAGAGACGGACTAGTTGTCGGCGAGCAGTACTTC.

This clone was found once. V and J are TRBV5-6 and TRBJ2-7; D is uncertain. CDR1 and CDR2 (germline): SGHDT, YYEEEE. V lost 4 bases, J lost 3 bases, and 5 bases lay in between. This CDR3 contains 11 residues. The CDR3 region has the DNA TGTGCCAGCAGCGACGACTACGAGCAGTACTTC. Translating gives CASSDDYEQYF.

The chain carries TRBV29-1 and TRBJ2-7; D unclear. Germline CDR1 SQVTM, CDR2 ANQGSEA. The CDR3 runs 13 residues. The V and J ends lost 1 base and 1 base respectively, with 8 bases between them. The CDR3 DNA is TGCAGCGTTGAAGCGGCACAGTCCTACGAGCAGTACTTC. Its translation is CSVEAAQSYEQYF.

This clone appeared a single time. The chain combines TRBV6-6 with TRBJ1-2; D is perhaps TRBD1 (5 bases). The CDR3 runs to 15 residues. V gave up 0 bases and J gave up 7 bases, with 15 bases separating them. From germline, CDR1 is MNHNY and CDR2 SVGAGI (reference sequence). The CDR3 DNA sequence: TGTGCCAGCAGTTACTCAGAGGGGACCCACCTTGGCTACACCTTC. It is translated as CASSYSEGTHLGYTF.

This sequence joins TRBV11-2 and TRBJ2-2, with a possible D match to TRBD2 (6 bases). Trimming cost V 4 bases and J 2 bases, with 14 bases left between them. Germline V gene data show CDR1 as SGHAT and CDR2 as FQNNGV. This CDR3 comprises 16 residues. CDR3 bases: TGTGCCAGCAGCTGGGGGGTCTGGGTTAACACCGGGGAGCTGTTTTTT. Its translation: CASSWGVWVNTGELFF.

The chain has TRBV5-5 and TRBJ2-7; D remains unclear. The V gene lost 0 bases and the J gene lost 3 bases, with 10 bases spanning the gap. Germline-derived CDR1 and CDR2 are SGHKS and YYEKEE (reference sequence). The CDR3 runs to 14 residues. For the CDR3, the DNA is TGTGCCAGCAGCTTGGACGCGTCCGACTACGAGCAGTACTTC. This translates into CASSLDASDYEQYF.

V and J are TRBV19 and TRBJ2-1; no firm D call. Germline assignment: CDR1 LNHDA and CDR2 SQIVND (reference sequence). This CDR3 region has 15 residues. Trimming removed 4 bases at V and 0 bases at J, with 10 bases between. Here the CDR3 DNA reads TGTGCCAGTAGTAGAGGCTGGGGCTCCTACAATGAGCAGTTCTTC. Protein sequence: CASSRGWGSYNEQFF.

The rearrangement joins TRBV19 to TRBJ2-7; 8 bases are a match to TRBD2. Germline V CDR1 and CDR2: LNHDA, SQIVND (reference sequence). Trimming cost V 8 bases and J 1 base; bases outside gene matches: 10. The CDR3 runs 15 residues. The CDR3 reads CASGRPAGASYEQYF. The CDR3 DNA is TGTGCCAGTGGGAGGCCAGCGGGGGCTTCCTACGAGCAGTACTTC. Combining the CDR3 with reference TRBV19 and TRBJ2-7 gives the whole variable domain DGGITQSPKYLFRKEGQNVTLSCEQNLNHDAMYWYRQDPGQGLRLIYYSQIVNDFQKGDIAEGYSVSREKKESFPLTVTSAQKNPTAFYLCASGRPAGASYEQYFGPGTRLTVT.

The CDR3 sequence is CASSITQGTQPQHF. In nucleotides, the CDR3 is TGTGCCAGTAGTATAACTCAGGGGACTCAGCCCCAGCATTTT. The chain employs TRBV19 and TRBJ1-5, with a weak D call TRBD1 (6 bases). The germline V gene encodes CDR1 LNHDA and CDR2 SQIVND (reference sequence). The CDR3 contains 14 residues. Trimming cost V 2 bases and J 6 bases, with 11 bases left between them.

The V call is TRBV16, the J call TRBJ2-7; D unresolved. V was trimmed by 4 bases and J by 6 bases, leaving 10 bases between them. The V gene's germline CDR1 is KGHSY and CDR2 FQNENV. The CDR3 contains 12 residues. CDR3 residues: CASSPTMGEQYF. In DNA, the CDR3 is TGTGCCAGCAGCCCGACGATGGGCGAGCAGTACTTC.

This clone was detected only once. The CDR3 DNA sequence: TGCGCCAGCTCCCCGGGTGGAGGCGCCCTCTCCTACAATGAGCAGTTCTTC. Residues: CASSPGGGALSYNEQFF. The V call is TRBV4-1, the J call TRBJ2-1; possibly TRBD2 for D (5 bases). The CDR3 runs 17 residues. With 8 bases removed from V and 0 bases from J, the gap between germline ends came to 20 bases. Germline lookup yields CDR1 MGHRA and CDR2 YSYEKL.

Points on this clone: The germline gene is not matched at one end of the junction; a read error may be the cause. The chain is built from TRBV11-2 and TRBJ2-3; maybe TRBD2 (6 bases). Germline CDR1 and CDR2: SGHAT and FQNNGV. The CDR3 is 14 amino acids. CDR3 protein: CASSKPGATDAQYF. The DNA for the CDR3 is TGTGCCAGCAGTAAGCCGGGAGCAACAGATGCGCAGTATTTT.